This TCR beta chain was retrieved from a study of OX40 agonist ivuxolimab in advanced cancers. Study background: Participants could have had prior anti-PD-1, anti-PD-L1 or anti-CTLA-4 therapy, and roughly 40% had some. The study's findings and limits: On average, CD8+ T cells showed a greater number of expanded clones than CD4+.

TCRdb keeps only in-frame clones here, not all; method: immunoSEQ multiplex PCR. The repertoire holds fewer than 85,000 clones, about four fifths seen once, with roughly 4.2% in the top ten. Notes on this clone: Its antigen is currently unknown.

The length of the CDR3 is 17 residues. Germline V lookup: CDR1 SGHNT, CDR2 YYREEE (reference sequence). With 4 bases clipped from V and 4 bases from J, the junction kept 14 bases outside the gene matches. Patients were excluded for autoimmune disease history or systemic immunosuppression. Sampling times: baseline, cycle 4 day 1, cycle 7 day 1. This chain joins TRBV5-4 and TRBJ1-2; TRBD1 matches 9 bases. The clonotype comes from an adult with an advanced solid tumor such as melanoma, head and neck, liver or kidney cancer. The source material was CD4+ or CD8+ T cells sorted from blood, sampled in a trial of the OX40 agonist ivuxolimab. Here the CDR3 DNA reads TGTGCCAGCAGCCCGCAGACTTCTAACAGGGGGCGCTATGGCTACACCTTC. Protein product: CASSPQTSNRGRYGYTF. Full variable domain (remainder filled in from reference TRBV5-4 and TRBJ1-2): ETGVTQSPTHLIKTRGQQVTLRCSSQSGHNTVSWYQQALGQGPQFIFQYYREEENGRGNFPPRFSGLQFPNYSSELNVNALELDDSALYLCASSPQTSNRGRYGYTFGSGTRLTVV.